This T cell receptor (beta chain) was retrieved from a study of Graves' ophthalmopathy and Graves' hyperthyroidism. About the research overall: Hyperthyroidism counted as stable given no ophthalmopathy within 18 months of follow-up.

RNA transcripts were the source from which TCR beta CDR3 regions were amplified. Second-round multiplex PCR came after first-round RT-PCR with HTBI primers. Each CDR3 protein gets one entry after TCRdb re-called the multiplex PCR reads with MiXCR. The sample holds about 550,000 distinct CDR3 sequences, about 40% seen once. Notes on the study in general: In blood, most expanded thyroid clonotypes above 0.001 frequency were also detected.

The CDR3 is made up of 14 amino acids. V lost 3 bases and J lost 9, with 12 bases in between. Germline V gene sequence: CDR1 MDHEN, CDR2 SYDVKM. Clinicians diagnosed using symptoms, serum thyroxine, TRAb, thyroid ultrasound and orbital computed tomography. This clonotype showed up many times. As yet, its antigen is unknown. The TCR sequence derives from an adult man with Graves' hyperthyroidism. The J gene is TRBJ1-6, the V gene TRBV28; no clear D gene. The sequenced material came from peripheral blood or thyroid tissue (not recorded which). The CDR3 loop reads CASSFWEDGSPLHF. CDR3 coding DNA: TGTGCCAGCAGTTTCTGGGAAGATGGTTCACCCCTCCACTTT. Using reference TRBV28 and TRBJ1-6 for the parts outside the CDR3, the full variable domain is DVKVTQSSRYLVKRTGEKVFLECVQDMDHENMFWYRQDPGLGLRLIYFSYDVKMKEKGDIPEGYSVSREKKERFSLILESASTNQTSMYLCASSFWEDGSPLHFGNGTRLTVT.